In this sample, the clone carrying this TCR beta chain turned up a few times. The data were obtained in a study of kidney transplant recipient with SARS-CoV-2 infection. Trimming stripped 1 base from V and 0 bases from J, with 6 bases between. From germline, CDR1 is MGHRA and CDR2 YSYEKL. The CDR3 has 14 residues. TCRdb reanalysed the reads using MiXCR and keeps one entry per CDR3 protein. The top ten hold around 7.8% of the sample, which has approximately 240,000 distinct CDR3 sequences, about 28% seen once. The sequencing used a blood sample, collected at baseline and between days 110 and 120 from a kidney transplant recipient. The clonotype originates from a young adult male patient who had COVID-19 and was a kidney transplant recipient. Some of the T cells may derive from the graft donor. The chain has TRBV4-1 and TRBJ1-1; no reliable D call. The DNA of the CDR3 is TGCGCCAGCAGCCAAGCTAACCTGAACACTGAAGCTTTCTTT. Translated: CASSQANLNTEAFF.